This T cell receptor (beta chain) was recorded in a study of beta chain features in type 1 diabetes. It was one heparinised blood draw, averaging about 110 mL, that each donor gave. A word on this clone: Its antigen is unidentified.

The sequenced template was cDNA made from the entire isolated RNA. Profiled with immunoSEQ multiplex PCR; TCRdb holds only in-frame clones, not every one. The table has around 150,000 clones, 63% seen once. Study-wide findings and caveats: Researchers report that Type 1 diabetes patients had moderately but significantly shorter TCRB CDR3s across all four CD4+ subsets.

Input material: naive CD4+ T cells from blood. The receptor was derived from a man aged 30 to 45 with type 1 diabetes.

For the CDR3, the DNA is TGTGCCAGCAGCCGCACCCCCCAAGAGACCCAGTACTTC. Amino acids: CASSRTPQETQYF. The genes are TRBV11-3 and TRBJ2-5; no clear D. The germline V gene has CDR1 SGHNT and CDR2 YENEEA. This CDR3 comprises 13 residues. V shed 5 bases and J shed 1 base, with 8 bases lying between them.